Shown below are 24 T cell receptor beta chains from a single sample sequenced in a study of cytomegalovirus exposure and HLA in healthy donors. In the PCR, 60 Vbeta and 13 Jbeta primers were used. The repertoire was sequenced with immunoSEQ multiplex PCR; TCRdb's copy has only in-frame clones and lacks some. The sample holds about 130,000 clones, 70% to 80% seen once. Input material: PBMCs. The source is a man aged 40-49 years in good health and CMV-seropositive.

The chain uses TRBV30 and TRBJ1-6; 8 bases match TRBD1. V lost 5 bases to trimming and J lost 9 bases; unmatched junction nucleotides: 3. Per the germline V gene, CDR1 is GTSNPN and CDR2 is SVGIG (reference sequence). This CDR3 is 12 amino acids long. CDR3 DNA: TGTGCCTGGGGCAGGGGGCCTTCACCCCTCCACTTT. Protein sequence: CAWGRGPSPLHF.

The chain has TRBV4-2 and TRBJ2-7; D might be TRBD1 (7 bases). The CDR3 is 14 amino acids. Germline CDR1 and CDR2: LGHNA and YNFKEQ. V was trimmed by 4 bases and J by 2 bases, leaving 12 bases between them. CDR3 nucleotide sequence: TGTGCCAGCAGCCGCGGGACAGATACCTACGAGCAGTACTTC. Its protein product is CASSRGTDTYEQYF.

The chain combines TRBV10-3 with TRBJ2-7, with a tentative D call TRBD1 (5 bases). The germline V gene encodes CDR1 ENHRY and CDR2 SYGVKD. CDR3 length equals 14 residues. The ends were cut back, 0 bases at V and 3 bases at J, with 9 bases in the middle. CDR3 DNA: TGTGCCATCAGTGAGTCACAGGAGATCTACGAGCAGTACTTC. Protein product: CAISESQEIYEQYF.

This clone was picked up one time. The rearrangement uses TRBV19 and TRBJ1-5; possible D gene TRBD1, 6 bases. The CDR3 spans 14 residues. Germline CDR1 is LNHDA and CDR2 is SQIVND (reference sequence). V lost 6 bases and J 4 bases, leaving 13 bases between the germline ends. The CDR3 here is CASRLTGPNQPQHF. Written as DNA, the CDR3 is TGTGCCAGTAGATTGACAGGACCTAATCAGCCCCAGCATTTT.

This chain links TRBV23-1 with TRBJ2-7, with 7 bases that match TRBD1. TRBV23-1 is an ORF, and what it does is uncertain. V lost 3 bases, J lost 0 bases, and 2 bases stayed unmatched. This CDR3 contains 14 residues. The CDR3 DNA reads as TGCGCCAGCAGTCATCGGGACAGCTCCTACGAGCAGTACTTC. Translating it yields CASSHRDSSYEQYF.

The V and J genes are TRBV7-9 and TRBJ2-3; 13 bases match TRBD2. The trim removed 3 bases at V and 4 bases at J, leaving 4 bases unmatched. There are 16 residues in the CDR3. Germline loops: CDR1 SEHNR, CDR2 FQNEAQ (reference sequence). CDR3 amino acids: CASSLGLAGSSDTQYF. CDR3 nucleotide sequence: TGTGCCAGCAGCTTGGGACTAGCGGGAAGCTCAGATACGCAGTATTTT. The variable domain in full, completed from reference TRBV7-9 and TRBJ2-3, reads DTGVSQNPRHKITKRGQNVTFRCDPISEHNRLYWYRQTLGQGPEFLTYFQNEAQLEKSRLLSDRFSAERPKGSFSTLEIQRTEQGDSAMYLCASSLGLAGSSDTQYFGPGTRLTVL.

This clone was observed a handful of times. The chain has TRBV19 and TRBJ1-1, with a weak D call TRBD1 (6 bases). The V end lost 7 bases, the J end lost 3 bases, and 24 bases lay between the germline ends. The CDR3 runs 17 residues. Germline values: CDR1 LNHDA, CDR2 SQIVND (reference sequence). CDR3 in DNA: TGTGCCAGTATTGGGGGGGGCAGTGGTCTAACGTACACTGAAGCTTTCTTT. Protein sequence: CASIGGGSGLTYTEAFF.

The V call is TRBV29-1, the J call TRBJ1-2; 7 nucleotides match TRBD1. V gave up 4 bases and J gave up 0 bases; unmatched junction bases: 11. Germline V gene sequence: CDR1 SQVTM, CDR2 ANQGSEA. The CDR3 has 16 residues. The CDR3 sequence: CSVGQPWRGPNYGYTF. The CDR3 nucleotides read TGCAGCGTTGGCCAACCTTGGAGGGGGCCTAACTATGGCTACACCTTC. The variable domain in full, completed from reference TRBV29-1 and TRBJ1-2, reads SAVISQKPSRDICQRGTSLTIQCQVDSQVTMMFWYRQQPGQSLTLIATANQGSEATYESGFVIDKFPISRPNLTFSTLTVSNMSPEDSSIYLCSVGQPWRGPNYGYTFGSGTRLTVV.

The gene calls are TRBV4-1 and TRBJ2-6; D ambiguous. The CDR3 extends over 15 amino acids. Trimming shortened V by 3 bases and J by 0 bases, and 6 bases separated the two germline ends. The germline CDR1 and CDR2 sequences are MGHRA and YSYEKL. The CDR3 sequence: CASSHRYSGANVLTF. DNA of the CDR3: TGCGCCAGCAGCCACAGATACTCTGGGGCCAACGTCCTGACTTTC.

The rearrangement links TRBV6-1 to TRBJ2-6; the match to TRBD1 covers 9 bases. Germline values: CDR1 MNHNS, CDR2 SASEGT. The CDR3 contains 18 residues. V was pared by 2 bases and J by 2 bases, with 7 bases of the junction left unmatched. The CDR3 sequence: CASSEPGQGSPGANVLTF. CDR3 bases: TGTGCCAGCAGTGAACCGGGACAGGGTAGTCCTGGGGCCAACGTCCTGACTTTC.

The V and J genes are TRBV4-2 and TRBJ2-1, with D maybe TRBD2 (6 bases). V lost 4 bases and J lost 5, with 12 bases in between. This CDR3 is 14 amino acids long. Germline CDR1 and CDR2: LGHNA and YNFKEQ. This CDR3 reads CASSPGERDNEQFF. CDR3 bases: TGTGCCAGCAGCCCCGGGGAGCGGGACAATGAGCAGTTCTTC.

The V and J genes are TRBV5-1 and TRBJ2-2; TRBD2 matches at 7 bases. Trimming removed 4 bases from V and 6 bases from J; junction bases left unmatched: 6. The CDR3 covers 14 residues. From germline, CDR1 is SGHRS and CDR2 YFSETQ. CDR3 region: CASSPETSSGELFF. CDR3 sequence (DNA): TGCGCCAGCAGCCCTGAGACTAGCTCCGGGGAGCTGTTTTTT.

The chain has TRBV11-2 and TRBJ2-1, with TRBD2 matching over 8 bases. This CDR3 is built from 16 residues. Germline CDR1 SGHAT, CDR2 FQNNGV. Unmatched junction bases numbered 5, after V lost 2 bases and J lost 2 bases. The CDR3 loop is CASSLKTGGPYNEQFF. The CDR3 DNA is TGTGCCAGCAGCTTAAAGACGGGAGGGCCCTACAATGAGCAGTTCTTC.

The chain combines TRBV6-5 with TRBJ1-5; possibly TRBD1 for D (6 bases). With 1 base removed from V and 6 bases from J, the gap between germline ends came to 13 bases. This CDR3 spans 15 amino acids. Germline CDR1 and CDR2: MNHEY and SVGAGI. CDR3 sequence reads: CASSYYGGAGQPQHF. The CDR3 DNA follows: TGTGCCAGCAGTTACTACGGGGGGGCCGGTCAGCCCCAGCATTTT.

The chain employs TRBV4-1 and TRBJ2-7, with 12 nucleotides matching TRBD1. The CDR3 spans 15 residues. CDR1 is MGHRA and CDR2 is YSYEKL in the germline V gene. V lost 5 bases to trimming and J lost 4 bases; unmatched junction nucleotides: 6. The CDR3 DNA is TGCGCCAGCAGCGACCGGGACAGGGGGCGATACGAGCAGTACTTC. Encoded protein: CASSDRDRGRYEQYF.

The J gene is TRBJ2-1, the V gene TRBV11-2; 7 bases are shared with TRBD2. V dropped 1 base and J dropped 7; count of bases not matched to a gene: 7. Germline CDR1 SGHAT, CDR2 FQNNGV. The length of the CDR3 is 15 residues. CDR3 nucleotide sequence: TGTGCCAGCAGCTTAGCGGGCGGGAGTCTGAATGAGCAGTTCTTC. The encoded protein is CASSLAGGSLNEQFF.

Only a few counts were recorded for this clone. The chain employs TRBV2 and TRBJ2-5; D remains unclear. Germline values: CDR1 SNHLY, CDR2 FYNNEI. CDR3 length: 15 residues. Trimming took off 3 bases at V and 1 base at J, with 12 bases between the two ends. CDR3 DNA: TGTGCCAGCAGTGACTCTCATGGGCCCCAAGAGACCCAGTACTTC. Its protein is CASSDSHGPQETQYF. Full variable domain (remainder filled in from reference TRBV2 and TRBJ2-5): EPEVTQTPSHQVTQMGQEVILRCVPISNHLYFYWYRQILGQKVEFLVSFYNNEISEKSEIFDDQFSVERPDGSNFTLKIRSTKLEDSAMYFCASSDSHGPQETQYFGPGTRLLVL.

The rearrangement joins TRBV5-4 to TRBJ2-5, with D uncertain. CDR1 is SGHNT, CDR2 YYREEE, per germline (reference sequence). CDR3 length: 15 amino acids. The germline V and J ends were trimmed by 7 bases and 1 base, with 17 bases remaining between them. The DNA of the CDR3 is TGTGCCAGCGCCCCCAGGATTGTTACCCAAGAGACCCAGTACTTC. This sequence encodes CASAPRIVTQETQYF.

This clone was observed a handful of times. The rearrangement joins TRBV15 to TRBJ2-2, with D maybe TRBD1 (6 bases). This CDR3 contains 13 residues. Germline V CDR1 and CDR2: LNHNV, YYDKDF (reference sequence). V shed 9 bases and J shed 1 base, with 9 bases lying between them. CDR3 in amino acids: CATKTGNTGELFF. CDR3 bases: TGTGCCACAAAGACAGGGAACACCGGGGAGCTGTTTTTT. The entire variable domain, with the rest obtained from reference TRBV15 and TRBJ2-2, is as follows: DAMVIQNPRYQVTQFGKPVTLSCSQTLNHNVMYWYQQKSSQAPKLLFHYYDKDFNNEADTPDNFQSRRPNTSFCFLDIRSPGLGDTAMYLCATKTGNTGELFFGEGSRLTVL.

The rearrangement uses TRBV5-6 and TRBJ1-4; 7 bases agree with TRBD1. The CDR3 is made up of 15 amino acids. Germline V CDR1 and CDR2: SGHDT, YYEEEE. V shed 2 bases, J shed 7 bases, and the junction held 8 bases outside the gene matches. The CDR3 coding sequence is TGTGCCAGCAGCTTTAAGGGGGCGAGGGGTGAAAAACTGTTTTTT. It specifies CASSFKGARGEKLFF. Full variable domain (rest looked up from reference TRBV5-6 and TRBJ1-4): DAGVTQSPTHLIKTRGQQVTLRCSPKSGHDTVSWYQQALGQGPQFIFQYYEEEERQRGNFPDRFSGHQFPNYSSELNVNALLLGDSALYLCASSFKGARGEKLFFGSGTQLSVL.

V usage is TRBV7-9 and J usage is TRBJ1-1, with a weak D call TRBD1 (6 bases). Between the trimmed V and J ends, which lost 0 bases and 0 bases, there was a span of 8 bases. This CDR3 has 15 amino acids. Looked up from germline, CDR1 is SEHNR and CDR2 is FQNEAQ (reference sequence). CDR3 region: CASSLARGMNTEAFF. The CDR3 coding sequence is TGTGCCAGCAGCTTAGCGAGGGGGATGAACACTGAAGCTTTCTTT.

The chain links TRBV5-1 to TRBJ2-3, with a tentative D call TRBD1 (7 bases). The germline V and J ends were trimmed by 1 base and 4 bases, with 22 bases remaining between them. CDR3 length: 18 amino acids. Germline V gene lookup returns CDR1 SGHRS and CDR2 YFSETQ. The CDR3 DNA reads as TGCGCCAGCAGCTTGACAACGGCGGGACAGTGGGCCGCAGATACGCAGTATTTT. Translated: CASSLTTAGQWAADTQYF.

This clone was detected only a few times. V is TRBV19 and J is TRBJ1-2; TRBD1 matches 8 bases. The CDR3 is 15 residues long. After removal of 5 bases from V and 4 bases from J, the junction contained 9 bases not matched to a gene. The V gene's germline CDR1 is LNHDA and CDR2 SQIVND (reference sequence). The CDR3 DNA follows: TGTGCCAGTAGTCCCTCAGGGGGCGGCGGCTATGGCTACACCTTC. This gives the protein CASSPSGGGGYGYTF.

This chain links TRBV2 with TRBJ2-7; D perhaps matches TRBD1 (6 bases). Trimming left V 3 bases short and J 5 bases short, with 23 bases between. Germline assignment: CDR1 SNHLY and CDR2 FYNNEI. The CDR3 is 17 residues long. CDR3 protein: CASSDSIRTAHRDEQYF. CDR3 DNA: TGTGCCAGCAGTGATTCGATAAGGACAGCCCACCGGGACGAGCAGTACTTC.